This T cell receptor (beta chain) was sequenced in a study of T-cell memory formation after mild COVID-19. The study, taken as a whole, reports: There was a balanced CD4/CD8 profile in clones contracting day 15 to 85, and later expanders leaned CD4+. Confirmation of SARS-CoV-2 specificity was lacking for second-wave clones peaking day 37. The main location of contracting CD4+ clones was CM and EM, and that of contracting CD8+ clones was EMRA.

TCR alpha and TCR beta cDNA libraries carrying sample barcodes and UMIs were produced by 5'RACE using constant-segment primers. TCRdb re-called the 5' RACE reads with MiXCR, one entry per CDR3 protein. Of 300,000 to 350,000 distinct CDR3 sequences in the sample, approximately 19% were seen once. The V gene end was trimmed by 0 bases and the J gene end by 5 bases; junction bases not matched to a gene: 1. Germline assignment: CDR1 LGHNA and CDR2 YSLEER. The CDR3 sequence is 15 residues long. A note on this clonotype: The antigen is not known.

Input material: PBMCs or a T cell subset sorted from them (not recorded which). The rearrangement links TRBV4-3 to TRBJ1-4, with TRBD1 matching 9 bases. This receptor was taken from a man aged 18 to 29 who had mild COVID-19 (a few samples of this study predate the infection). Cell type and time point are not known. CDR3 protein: CASSQEGTGNEKLFF. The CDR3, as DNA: TGCGCCAGCAGCCAAGAAGGGACAGGGAATGAAAAACTGTTTTTT.